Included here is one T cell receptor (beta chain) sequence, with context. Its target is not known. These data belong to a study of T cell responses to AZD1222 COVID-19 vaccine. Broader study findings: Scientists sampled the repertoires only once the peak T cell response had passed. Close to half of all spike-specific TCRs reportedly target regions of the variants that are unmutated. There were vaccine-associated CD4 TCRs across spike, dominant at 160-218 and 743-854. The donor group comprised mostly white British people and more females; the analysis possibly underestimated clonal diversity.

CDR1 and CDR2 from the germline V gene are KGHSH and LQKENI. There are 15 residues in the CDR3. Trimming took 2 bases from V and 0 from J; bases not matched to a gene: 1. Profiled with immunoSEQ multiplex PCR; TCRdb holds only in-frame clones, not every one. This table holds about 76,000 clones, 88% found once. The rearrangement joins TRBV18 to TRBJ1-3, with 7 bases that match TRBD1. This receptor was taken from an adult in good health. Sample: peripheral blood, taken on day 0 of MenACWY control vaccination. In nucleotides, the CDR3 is TGTGCCAGCTCACCAGACAGGGACTCTGGAAACACCATATATTTT. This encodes CASSPDRDSGNTIYF.